The clone carrying this T cell receptor (beta chain) was picked up many times. These data come from a study of early T cells in non-severe SARS-CoV-2 infection. TCRdb reprocessed the 5' RACE reads with MiXCR, giving one entry per CDR3 protein. The table lists tens of thousands of distinct CDR3 sequences, under 15% of them singletons, with approximately 5% in the top ten. The V and J ends lost 11 bases and 0 bases respectively, with 8 bases between them. Looked up from germline, CDR1 is MNHNY and CDR2 is SVGAGI (reference sequence). The CDR3 consists of 13 residues. The V call is TRBV6-6, the J call TRBJ2-6, with D uncertain. The sample taken for sequencing was whole blood. This sequence originates from an adult who was a healthcare worker with PCR-confirmed SARS-CoV-2 infection or an uninfected control (not recorded which). The CDR3 sequence: CAGLRSGANVLTF. CDR3 in DNA: TGTGCCGGCCTTCGCTCTGGGGCCAACGTCCTGACTTTC.